The source of this T cell receptor beta chain is a study of blood T cell repertoires in COVID-19. Looking at the study overall: COVID-19 samples, acute and convalescent, were from the United States, Italy and Spain. The cDNA or gDNA used as material had been derived from T cells, B-cell-depleted T cells, or PBMCs.

Assay: immunoSEQ multiplex PCR; the TCRdb copy retains only in-frame clones and omits some. The sample has tens of thousands of clones, about four fifths seen once; the top ten hold approximately 5.7%. The material sequenced was peripheral blood. The receptor's source is a woman aged 55 to 70 with acute or convalescent COVID-19.

The CDR3 nucleotides are TGTGCCAGCACCCGGGACAGGGGTAACTATGGCTACACCTTC. As protein: CASTRDRGNYGYTF. The genes are TRBV5-8 and TRBJ1-2, with 10 bases that match TRBD1. This CDR3 contains 14 residues. Germline V gives CDR1 SGHTS, CDR2 YDEGEE. Trimming at V came to 6 bases and at J to 1 base, leaving 3 bases not matched to a gene.